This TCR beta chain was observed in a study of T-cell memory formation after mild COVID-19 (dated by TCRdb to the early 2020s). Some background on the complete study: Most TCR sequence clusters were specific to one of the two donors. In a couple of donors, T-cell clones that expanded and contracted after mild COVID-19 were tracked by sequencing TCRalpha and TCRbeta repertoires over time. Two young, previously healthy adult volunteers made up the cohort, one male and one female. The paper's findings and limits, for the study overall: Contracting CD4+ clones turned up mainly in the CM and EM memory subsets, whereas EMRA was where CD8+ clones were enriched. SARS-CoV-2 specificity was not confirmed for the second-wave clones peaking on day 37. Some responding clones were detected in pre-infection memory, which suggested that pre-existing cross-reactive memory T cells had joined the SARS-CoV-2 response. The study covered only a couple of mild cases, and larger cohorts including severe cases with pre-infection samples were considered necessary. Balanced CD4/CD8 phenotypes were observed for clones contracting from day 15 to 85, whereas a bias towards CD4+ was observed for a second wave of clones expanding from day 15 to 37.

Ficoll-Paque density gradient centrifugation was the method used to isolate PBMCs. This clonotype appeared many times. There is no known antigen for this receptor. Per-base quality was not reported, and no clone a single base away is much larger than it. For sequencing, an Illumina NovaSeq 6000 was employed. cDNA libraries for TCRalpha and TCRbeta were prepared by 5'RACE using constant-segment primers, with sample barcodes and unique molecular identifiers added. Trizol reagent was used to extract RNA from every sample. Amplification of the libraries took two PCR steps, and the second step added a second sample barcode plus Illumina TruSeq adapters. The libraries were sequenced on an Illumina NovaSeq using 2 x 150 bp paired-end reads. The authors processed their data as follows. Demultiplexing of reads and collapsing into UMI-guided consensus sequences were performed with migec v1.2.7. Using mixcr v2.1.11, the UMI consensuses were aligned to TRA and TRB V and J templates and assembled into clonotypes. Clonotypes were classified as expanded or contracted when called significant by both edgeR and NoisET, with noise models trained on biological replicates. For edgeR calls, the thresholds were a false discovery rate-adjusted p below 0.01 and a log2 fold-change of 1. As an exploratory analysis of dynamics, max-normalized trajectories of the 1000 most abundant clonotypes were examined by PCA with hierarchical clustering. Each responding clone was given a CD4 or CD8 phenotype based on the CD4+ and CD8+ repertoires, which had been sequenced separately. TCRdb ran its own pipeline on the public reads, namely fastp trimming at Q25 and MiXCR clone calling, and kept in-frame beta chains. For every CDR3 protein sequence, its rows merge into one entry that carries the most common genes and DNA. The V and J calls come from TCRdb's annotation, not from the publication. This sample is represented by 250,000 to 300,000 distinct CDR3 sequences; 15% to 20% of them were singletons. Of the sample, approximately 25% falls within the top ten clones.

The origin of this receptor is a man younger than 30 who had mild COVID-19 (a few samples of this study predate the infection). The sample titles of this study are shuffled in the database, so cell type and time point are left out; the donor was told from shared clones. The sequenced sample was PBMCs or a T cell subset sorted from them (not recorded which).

DNA sequence: TGTGCCAGCAGCTCAGCCGGGGGGGCCAGCTCCTACGAGCAGTACTTC. The encoded protein is CASSSAGGASSYEQYF. The chain joins TRBV7-9 to TRBJ2-7; 8 nucleotides in the junction match TRBD2. V is trimmed back by 4 bases and J by 0 bases, and the junction contains 8 bases that no gene match accounts for. Measured from the cysteine to the phenylalanine, the CDR3 is 16 residues long. Only the CDR3 region is kept as DNA, spanning 48 bases read in frame from base 1. Via the germline V gene (reference sequence), CDR1 is SEHNR and CDR2 FQNEAQ.